This record looks at one TCR beta chain sequence and its context. Original data processing: Filtering differed because ImmunoSEQ produced junction-only sequences that carried no quality scores. TCRdb keeps only in-frame clones here, not all; method: immunoSEQ multiplex PCR. V and J calls and clone size are as listed in that table; D and trimming were resolved from the DNA. The data show roughly 2 million clones, 95% seen once. This entry belongs to a study of shared clonotypes between healthy human individuals. At the level of the study: Donors had three CD4 naive, three CD4 memory, two CD8 naive and one CD8 memory plate apiece.

Trimming shortened V by 0 bases and J by 1 base, and 3 bases separated the two germline ends. The germline CDR1 and CDR2 sequences are LGHNA and YSLEER. The CDR3 runs to 14 residues. The specimen sequenced was naive CD4+ T cells sorted from blood. Subset in this sample: CD45RA+ positively selected. This TCR came from a man between 18 and 29 years old in good health. The chain links TRBV4-3 to TRBJ2-2; no clear D. The CDR3 reads CASSQEGNTGELFF. CDR3 bases: TGCGCCAGCAGCCAAGAGGGGAACACCGGGGAGCTGTTTTTT.